This note documents a single TCR beta chain sequence. The data were taken from a study of blood T cell repertoires in COVID-19. In the study overall: PBMCs, B-cell-depleted T cells, or T cells were the source of the cDNA or gDNA that made up the material.

Seattle enrolled patients during active infection and tracked them longitudinally. Germline V gene lookup returns CDR1 SGHRS and CDR2 YFSETQ. V gave up 1 base and J gave up 4 bases, with 23 bases separating them. The CDR3 length is 18 residues. Authors' data handling: Estimates of nucleated cell counts were drawn from the amplification of reference gene primers. Measured with immunoSEQ multiplex PCR; TCRdb has only the in-frame clones, and not every one. V and J calls and clone size are copied from that table; D and trimming were computed from the DNA. The sample has 120,000 to 150,000 clones, 70% to 90% seen once.

The specimen was peripheral blood. The J gene is TRBJ1-1, the V gene TRBV5-1; tentatively, D is TRBD1 (6 bases). The clonotype comes from an older woman with COVID-19, enrolled during active disease. CDR3 in amino acids: CASSLTGSGPGGRTEAFF. CDR3 nucleotide sequence: TGCGCCAGCAGCTTGACAGGGTCGGGGCCTGGCGGCCGCACTGAAGCTTTCTTT.